This T cell receptor beta chain was retrieved from a study of T cells after yellow fever vaccination (dated by TCRdb to about 2019). Broadly, across the study: The SMART-Seq v4 Ultra Low Input RNA kit was used to prepare libraries from fractions with low cell numbers. Bulk TCR alpha and beta repertoires were sequenced longitudinally to track T-cell clones before and after primary and booster YFV17D yellow fever vaccination. The cohort comprised two healthy male donors, one aged 18 to 30 and one aged 30 to 39 years. Blood samples were taken at several timepoints before and after primary and secondary immunization, and bulk PBMC replicates and cell subsets were isolated.

The sample's treatment or condition label, decoded: live attenuated yellow fever vaccine strain. A standard Ficoll-Paque protocol was used to isolate PBMCs from peripheral blood. Dynabeads CD4 and CD8 positive selection kits were used to isolate the CD4 and CD8 T-cell fractions. RNA was extracted with TriZol from bulk PBMCs, CD4 and CD8 fractions, and dextramer-positive and dextramer-negative fractions. Concerning this clonotype itself: The target of this receptor is not known. Base qualities were left out, and no much larger clone turns up one base away.

TCR cDNA was made using 5'RACE template switching, a step that added a universal primer site and unique molecular identifiers. cDNA synthesis was primed from both the TCR alpha and TCR beta constant segments. Libraries were amplified in two PCR steps, with sample barcodes and sequencing adapters added in the second step. Sequencing of the libraries was done on either Illumina HiSeq 2500 (2x100 bp) or NovaSeq (2x150 bp). The published analysis was carried out like this. MIGEC was used to demultiplex reads and collapse the reads into UMI consensus sequences, and MiXCR was used for V(D)J alignment. Clonotypes responding to the vaccine were identified with edgeR on replicate PBMC samples, with the criteria of FDR below 0.01 and a log2 fold change above 5 up to day 15. Bulk clonotypes were assigned CD4 or CD8 identity according to which sequenced CD4 or CD8 repertoire held them at higher abundance. TCRdb reanalyzed the raw reads on its own, using fastp at Q25 for trimming and MiXCR for clone calling, and kept in-frame beta chains. Rows matching on CDR3 protein sequence are summarized as one entry with the most common DNA and genes. It is TCRdb's table, rather than the study itself, that gives the V and J calls and clone size. The table for this sample lists about 240,000 distinct CDR3 sequences; less than 9% of them were counted only once. The top ten clones comprise 0.65% to 0.9% of the sample.

Here is what the overall study found, with its caveats: Most clones expanded after primary vaccination were re-detected after the booster (96% of CD4 and 88% of CD8), suggesting broad memory maintenance. A small share of clonotypes was detected in both CD4 and CD8 compartments, with the overlap likely arising from convergent recombination. Computational filtering was required because FACS-sorted repertoires could contain abundant contaminating clonotypes from the bulk population. Only a couple of donors were included in the study, so the extent to which the findings can be generalized is limited. The secondary T-cell response was weaker than the primary response but faster, peaking on day 5 instead of day 15.

CDR1 DFQATT and CDR2 SNEGSKA were looked up in the germline V gene (reference sequence). Trimming at the junction amounts to 4 bases on V and 3 bases on J, and the germline ends lie 8 bases apart. Including the terminal cysteine and phenylalanine, the CDR3 comprises 12 residues. Just the 36-base CDR3 DNA is kept, in frame starting at base 1. Sequencing used CD4+ T cells sorted from PBMCs, obtained 15 days after the yellow fever booster vaccination. The chain employs TRBV20-1 and TRBJ2-3, with the D gene not confidently named. The sequence was obtained from a man younger than 40 who received the YFV17D yellow fever vaccine. The DNA reads as follows: TGCAGTGCTAAGACGTTTACAGATACGCAGTATTTT. Its protein product is CSAKTFTDTQYF.